Below are 27 T cell receptor beta chains sequenced from a single sample in a study of cytomegalovirus exposure and HLA in healthy donors. The PCR was carried out with 60 Vbeta primers and 13 Jbeta primers. Measured with immunoSEQ multiplex PCR; TCRdb has only the in-frame clones, and not every one. This sample has under 300,000 clones, with over 70% found just once. Source material: PBMCs. The receptors come from a woman aged 60-75 years in good health and CMV-seropositive.

The chain joins TRBV13 to TRBJ2-5; weak D call: TRBD2 (5 bases). The CDR3 sequence is 12 residues long. The V gene's germline CDR1 is PRHDT and CDR2 FYEKMQ (reference sequence). Trimming took off 5 bases at V and 4 bases at J, with 8 bases between the two ends. In DNA form, the CDR3 reads TGTGCCAGCAGCACTAGTTCAGAGACCCAGTACTTC. This encodes CASSTSSETQYF.

The J gene is TRBJ2-3, the V gene TRBV2; 7 bases are a match to TRBD1. With 10 bases clipped from V and 2 bases from J, the junction kept 12 bases outside the gene matches. The CDR3 is 15 amino acids. Germline loops: CDR1 SNHLY, CDR2 FYNNEI. CDR3 protein: CATTGVARPTDTQYF. In DNA form, the CDR3 reads TGTGCCACCACAGGGGTAGCGAGACCCACAGATACGCAGTATTTT.

The chain combines TRBV29-1 with TRBJ2-2; weak D call: TRBD2 (5 bases). Trimming shortened V by 7 bases and J by 8 bases, and 11 bases separated the two germline ends. The CDR3 extends over 11 amino acids. In germline, CDR1 is SQVTM, CDR2 ANQGSEA. The CDR3: CSAPLGGELFF. In DNA, the CDR3 is TGCAGCGCCCCACTAGGGGGGGAGCTGTTTTTT.

This chain joins TRBV7-8 and TRBJ2-4; 8 nucleotides line up with TRBD2. Trimming at V came to 4 bases and at J to 0 bases, leaving 8 bases not matched to a gene. Germline V gene lookup returns CDR1 SGHVS and CDR2 FQNEAQ. The CDR3 has 17 residues. CDR3 DNA: TGTGCCAGCAGCTCGTCAGCGGGAGATTTAGCCAAAAACATTCAGTACTTC. As protein: CASSSSAGDLAKNIQYF.

This clone was seen only a few times. The V and J genes are TRBV6-5 and TRBJ2-2; 7 nucleotides line up with TRBD2. The germline V gene has CDR1 MNHEY and CDR2 SVGAGI. Trimming cost V 1 base and J 5 bases; bases outside gene matches: 7. This CDR3 is 16 amino acids long. CDR3 amino acids: CASSYLGGIGTGELFF. The CDR3 DNA reads TGTGCCAGCAGTTACTTGGGGGGGATTGGGACCGGGGAGCTGTTTTTT.

The rearrangement links TRBV5-1 to TRBJ1-3; D is ambiguous. Trimming removed 0 bases from V and 0 bases from J, with 10 bases in between. CDR1 SGHRS and CDR2 YFSETQ come from the germline V gene. CDR3 size: 16 residues. CDR3 amino acids: CASSLGQSSSGNTIYF. In DNA, the CDR3 is TGCGCCAGCAGCTTGGGACAATCTTCCTCTGGAAACACCATATATTTT.

This chain joins TRBV9 and TRBJ2-7, with a tentative D call TRBD1 (6 bases). V gave up 0 bases and J gave up 9 bases, with 19 bases separating them. The CDR3 is made up of 15 amino acids. Germline V CDR1 and CDR2: SGDLS, YYNGEE. In nucleotides, the CDR3 is TGTGCCAGCAGCGTAGTGGGGGCCGAGGAGAGTCGGCAGTACTTC. The encoded protein is CASSVVGAEESRQYF.

A few counts support this clone. The V call is TRBV19, the J call TRBJ1-2; TRBD1 might be the D (6 bases). The ends were cut back, 7 bases at V and 8 bases at J, with 17 bases in the middle. CDR1 and CDR2 (germline): LNHDA, SQIVND (reference sequence). CDR3 length: 13 amino acids. The CDR3 protein is CASNRQGYDGYTF. CDR3 nucleotides: TGTGCCAGTAACCGGCAGGGGTACGACGGCTACACCTTC.

The V call is TRBV20-1, the J call TRBJ2-1; D is unclear. Germline-derived CDR1 and CDR2 are DFQATT and SNEGSKA (reference sequence). Trimming cost V 3 bases and J 8 bases, with 8 bases left between them. The CDR3 consists of 11 residues. The CDR3 loop reads CSASNADEQFF. DNA for the CDR3: TGCAGTGCTAGTAACGCGGATGAGCAGTTCTTC.

The chain is built from TRBV9 and TRBJ2-7; D not resolved. Germline V gene sequence: CDR1 SGDLS, CDR2 YYNGEE. The CDR3 totals 15 residues. V lost 4 bases and J 3 bases, leaving 17 bases between the germline ends. CDR3 amino acids: CASSPSHSFLYEQYF. CDR3 DNA: TGTGCCAGCAGCCCAAGCCACAGCTTCCTCTACGAGCAGTACTTC.

V gene TRBV7-9 combines with J gene TRBJ2-2; D is unresolved. This CDR3 is built from 13 residues. Germline values: CDR1 SEHNR, CDR2 FQNEAQ (reference sequence). V lost 5 bases to trimming and J lost 8 bases, with 12 bases between them. The CDR3 DNA is TGTGCCAGCAGCACTCACGGTGCAGGGGAGCTGTTTTTT. Translation: CASSTHGAGELFF.

The chain recombines TRBV2 with TRBJ2-1; 8 bases are shared with TRBD1. Germline V CDR1 and CDR2: SNHLY, FYNNEI. The CDR3 is made up of 14 amino acids. Losses at the gene ends were 7 bases for V and 7 bases for J; bases not matched to a gene: 9. The CDR3: CASNYRGERNEQFF. The DNA of the CDR3 is TGTGCCAGCAATTACAGGGGGGAAAGGAATGAGCAGTTCTTC.

The chain is built from TRBV7-2 and TRBJ1-5; 7 bases are shared with TRBD1. The CDR3 spans 13 residues. The V and J ends lost 4 bases and 7 bases, in that order; junction bases with no gene match: 4. Germline V gene sequence: CDR1 SGHTA, CDR2 FQGNSA. The CDR3 region has the DNA TGTGCCAGCAGCTCGACAGGGATGCAGCCCCAGCATTTT. Translated: CASSSTGMQPQHF.

V and J are TRBV19 and TRBJ2-7; D is perhaps TRBD2 (6 bases). The CDR3 totals 14 residues. Germline CDR1 LNHDA, CDR2 SQIVND (reference sequence). The V end lost 6 bases, the J end lost 3 bases, and 15 bases lay between the germline ends. CDR3 bases: TGTGCCAGTAGCAAGGGACTGGACGTCTACGAGCAGTACTTC. This sequence encodes CASSKGLDVYEQYF.

This rearrangement joins TRBV27 to TRBJ1-1, with 7 bases lining up with TRBD1. This CDR3 has 16 amino acids. Germline CDR1 is MNHEY and CDR2 is SMNVEV (reference sequence). Unmatched junction bases numbered 15, after V lost 6 bases and J lost 5 bases. In DNA form, the CDR3 reads TGTGCCAGCAGCCACGCGAGAAACAGGGGAGGAACTGAAGCTTTCTTT. Translating gives CASSHARNRGGTEAFF.

The V gene is TRBV12-5, the J gene TRBJ1-5, with 11 bases fitting TRBD1. Germline trimming cut 6 bases from V and 6 bases from J; bases unmatched to any gene: 7. The germline gives CDR1 LGHNT, CDR2 FRNRAP. CDR3 length equals 15 residues. CDR3 sequence (DNA): TGTGCTAGTGGCCTAGGACAGGGGGCTGGTCAGCCCCAGCATTTT. Protein sequence: CASGLGQGAGQPQHF.

The V and J genes are TRBV6-5 and TRBJ2-7; 8 bases map to TRBD1. CDR3 length: 15 amino acids. CDR1 is MNHEY, CDR2 SVGAGI, per germline. J was trimmed by 2 bases and V by 6 bases; bases with no gene match: 9. CDR3 amino acids: CASRHPNRGAYEQYF. The DNA for the CDR3 is TGTGCCAGCAGACACCCAAACAGGGGGGCCTACGAGCAGTACTTC.

This chain connects TRBV2 to TRBJ1-1; possibly TRBD1 for D (5 bases). Per the germline V gene, CDR1 is SNHLY and CDR2 is FYNNEI. There are 14 residues in the CDR3. V was shortened by 1 base and J by 3 bases, with 9 bases between the two germline ends. CDR3 DNA sequence: TGTGCCAGCAGTGAAGGACAGAGCTACACTGAAGCTTTCTTT. This encodes CASSEGQSYTEAFF.

This clone was recorded a few times. The sample holds other DNA sequences that translate to the same CDR3. V usage is TRBV6-5 and J usage is TRBJ1-2, with 7 bases that match TRBD1. Germline V gene data show CDR1 as MNHEY and CDR2 as SVGAGI. Trimming at V came to 6 bases and at J to 4 bases, leaving 2 bases not matched to a gene. This CDR3 region has 12 residues. Here the CDR3 DNA reads TGTGCCAGCAGCCGACAGGGCTATGGCTACACCTTC. It is translated as CASSRQGYGYTF.

This clone showed up just once. The chain is built from TRBV4-1 and TRBJ2-1; the D gene is possibly TRBD2 (6 bases). Trimming stripped 7 bases from V and 5 bases from J, with 18 bases between. Looked up from germline, CDR1 is MGHRA and CDR2 is YSYEKL. CDR3 length: 15 residues. In DNA form, the CDR3 reads TGCGCCAGCACCGCCGGGGAGGCCCCCCACAATGAGCAGTTCTTC. This translates into CASTAGEAPHNEQFF.

The J gene is TRBJ2-5, the V gene TRBV5-1; TRBD1 matches at 9 bases. The CDR3 runs to 17 residues. CDR1 and CDR2 (germline): SGHRS, YFSETQ. V shed 4 bases, J shed 2 bases, and the junction held 12 bases outside the gene matches. The CDR3 is CASSRRRPGQGQETQYF. CDR3 DNA sequence: TGCGCCAGCAGCCGCCGACGTCCGGGACAGGGTCAAGAGACCCAGTACTTC.

J is TRBJ1-5 and V is TRBV16; possible D gene TRBD1, 6 bases. CDR1 is KGHSY, CDR2 FQNENV, per germline. This CDR3 has 15 residues. V lost 0 bases and J 7 bases, leaving 13 bases between the germline ends. The CDR3 DNA sequence: TGTGCCAGCAGCCAATCCCCACAGGGCCGGCAGCCCCAGCATTTT. Translated, it gives CASSQSPQGRQPQHF. The full variable domain, with the rest looked up from reference TRBV16 and TRBJ1-5, is GEEVAQTPKHLVRGEGQKAKLYCAPIKGHSYVFWYQQVLKNEFKFLISFQNENVFDETGMPKERFSAKCLPNSPCSLEIQATKLEDSAVYFCASSQSPQGRQPQHFGDGTRLSIL.

The rearrangement links TRBV9 to TRBJ2-1; TRBD1 agrees at 8 bases. The CDR3 has 15 residues. V lost 4 bases to trimming and J lost 4 bases; unmatched junction nucleotides: 7. The germline CDR1 and CDR2 sequences are SGDLS and YYNGEE. CDR3 nucleotide sequence: TGTGCCAGCAGCCCAGAGGGACAGGATTACAATGAGCAGTTCTTC. This gives the protein CASSPEGQDYNEQFF.

The chain combines TRBV9 with TRBJ2-1; D not certain. CDR1 is SGDLS, CDR2 YYNGEE, per germline. Trimming took 4 bases from V and 4 from J, leaving 9 bases between them. The CDR3 has 13 amino acids. The CDR3 loop reads CASSSRLYNEQFF. The CDR3 coding sequence is TGTGCCAGCAGCTCTCGACTGTACAATGAGCAGTTCTTC.

V usage is TRBV5-1 and J usage is TRBJ2-7; no clear D gene. Trimming stripped 2 bases from V and 0 bases from J, with 6 bases between. In germline, CDR1 is SGHRS, CDR2 YFSETQ. The CDR3 sequence is 13 residues long. In DNA form, the CDR3 reads TGCGCCAGCAGCTTATCCATCTCCTACGAGCAGTACTTC. Its translation: CASSLSISYEQYF.

The chain has TRBV5-1 and TRBJ2-4; 13 bases align to TRBD2. With 3 bases clipped from V and 5 bases from J, the junction kept 2 bases outside the gene matches. The CDR3 runs to 15 residues. CDR1 and CDR2 (germline): SGHRS, YFSETQ. Written as DNA, the CDR3 is TGCGCCAGCAGCTATGGGACTAGCGGGGAAAACATTCAGTACTTC. This codes for CASSYGTSGENIQYF.

This clone was picked up a small number of times. The V and J genes are TRBV2 and TRBJ1-1; D gene unclear. V lost 7 bases and J lost 1, with 10 bases in between. Per germline, CDR1 SNHLY and CDR2 FYNNEI. There are 13 residues in the CDR3. CDR3 loop: CASNVRQNTEAFF. The DNA for the CDR3 is TGTGCCAGCAATGTTAGACAGAACACTGAAGCTTTCTTT. Complete variable domain (other parts from reference TRBV2 and TRBJ1-1): EPEVTQTPSHQVTQMGQEVILRCVPISNHLYFYWYRQILGQKVEFLVSFYNNEISEKSEIFDDQFSVERPDGSNFTLKIRSTKLEDSAMYFCASNVRQNTEAFFGQGTRLTVV.